The subject of this entry is one T cell receptor beta chain. Its cognate antigen has yet to be identified. Per-base qualities were not stored, and no clone one base away is much larger. Trimming at the junction amounts to 5 bases on V and 5 bases on J, and the germline ends lie 7 bases apart. CDR1 is given as SGHAT and CDR2 as FQNNGV, both from the germline V gene. The CDR3 numbers 12 residues from cysteine through phenylalanine. Of all the DNA, just the CDR3 is kept, 36 bases in frame from base 1. The data were taken from a study of cytomegalovirus exposure and HLA in healthy donors (dated 2017 in TCRdb). In terms of the full investigation: In an earlier analysis of some 550 of the donors, roughly 300 Gb of sequence data and approximately 100 million unique TCR beta sequences from about 179 million T cells were reported. Roughly 300 gigabases of sequencing data and roughly 81 million unique TCR sequences made up an early release that covered nearly 650 HLA-typed donors. Of the roughly 430 genotyped donors, over 70% fell in the genetic ancestry cluster associated with self-reported Caucasian donors. The study was designed to test whether signatures of past pathogen exposure could be identified by cataloging public T cell receptors. The study used immunosequencing to profile the T cell repertoires of approximately 640 subjects and linked those repertoires to cytomegalovirus serostatus. A separate validation cohort of some 130 different subjects was used in addition to the roughly 620-subject first cohort. High-throughput TCR immunosequencing, statistical association of individual TCRs with disease status, and machine learning were combined to predict cytomegalovirus infection status. A later analysis re-analyzed previously published TCR beta repertoires from 500 to 700 donors and added high-resolution HLA genotyping to study TCR occurrence patterns. Rather than using new phenotypic data, the later analysis identified candidate immune exposures from TCR beta sequences and from how often those sequences occurred across donors. An earlier analysis of around 540 of the donors applied high-throughput TCR beta sequencing to assess whether each TCR beta V gene segment acted as functional or pseudogenic. Donor age, sex, ethnicity and CMV serostatus were compiled alongside the repertoire data. In a later genetic analysis, genome-wide SNP genotypes for about 55% of the roughly 700 donors were used, and that subset was treated as a discovery cohort. All discovery cohort repertoires had been generated using a single sequencing platform. Both class I and class II loci were covered by HLA typing, at four-digit resolution. The number of donors typed differed by locus, with 629-630 for A, B, C, DRB1 and DQB1, around 520 for DQA1, under 610 for DPA1, and 400 to 490 for DPB1. About five DR-DQ haplotypes were treated as single units for association and clustering because of strong linkage in the cohort. Across approximately 400 genotyped donors of the cohort, an average of 235,054 unique TCR beta nucleotide sequences per donor were sequenced, and approximately 17% of those sequences were non-productive.

In total, about 650 healthy bone marrow donors made up the cohort. At the time of sampling, all cohort members were nominally healthy, though unrecorded immune exposures were likely present. The donor tested CMV seropositive and was one of the 289 seropositive cohort members. A peripheral blood sample was provided by each donor, and peripheral blood mononuclear cells were used for TCR beta sequencing. The Qiagen DNeasy Blood Extraction Kit was used to extract genomic DNA from the blood cell samples. Libraries came from the immunoSEQ multiplex PCR assay. For the multiplex PCR, a mixture combining 60 forward primers for TCR Vbeta segments and 13 reverse primers for TCR Jbeta segments was used. A multiplex PCR assay on genomic DNA amplified the CDR3 region of rearranged TCR beta genes. Amplified TCR beta libraries were sequenced as 87-base-pair reads on the Illumina HiSeq System. As for how the authors treated the data: A later analysis tallied tens of millions of unique TCR beta chains across the approximately 670 repertoires, and approximately 9.9 million of those chains were shared by two or more donors. A nearest-neighbor algorithm error-corrected the raw reads and collapsed the reads into unique sequences, merging closely related sequences to remove PCR and sequencing errors. V, D and J gene segments were assigned by aligning CDR3 sequences to IMGT reference sequences. For a sequence to be retained, a match of at least six nucleotides to both a V gene segment and a J gene segment was required. Rearrangements were called productive when the CDR3 lacked stop codons and stayed in frame with V and J; all others were non-productive. CDR3 was defined according to IMGT convention as the region running from the second conserved V-encoded cysteine to the conserved J-encoded phenylalanine. Sequences without an unambiguous match to a single V gene segment were excluded from the earlier analysis of about 600 of the donors. An earlier analysis of a few hundred of the donors called V segments functional above 56.7% productive rearrangements and segregating when the between-donor standard deviation exceeded 5%. A statistical classification framework was developed to diagnose cytomegalovirus status using the catalog of TCR beta chain sequences. A later analysis assigned V and J genes by comparing TCR nucleotide sequences with IMGT/GENE-DB human TR gene sequences. In a later analysis, CDR3 sequences and most-parsimonious VDJ recombination scenarios were assigned using the TCRdist pipeline. A later analysis defined each TCR beta chain by its CDR3 amino acid sequence plus V-gene family, and excluded reads lacking a unique V-gene family. A later analysis removed 600 or so highly shared, low-generation-probability nucleotide sequences to deal with suspected cross-contamination and a sequencing artifact. In a later analysis, a clonal expansion index for each public chain was calculated from normalized within-repertoire ranks of inferred template counts. Generation probabilities in a later analysis came from a VDJ recombination model fitted to out-of-frame rearrangements, and those results were checked against IGoR. In a later analysis, hypergeometric tests were used to score TCR-TCR, TCR-HLA and TCR-CMV co-occurrence, with a repertoire-size bias correction applied to TCR pairs. To estimate false discovery rates, a later analysis permuted the HLA or CMV assignments 20 times. In a later analysis, co-occurring TCRs were grouped using DBSCAN, with TCRdist sequence similarity added in when clustering inside HLA-allele-positive subsets. For co-occurrence clustering, repertoires with fewer than 30,000 or more than 120,000 public chains were excluded, along with 4 to 6 repertoires with anomalous nucleotide sharing. TCRdb re-hosts the immuneACCESS table, in-frame sequences only. Its copies lack some clones; in the studies checked, an unresolved V gene accounts for under half of them, and the cause for the rest is not known. That table is the source of V, J and clone size, and D and trimming were worked out from the DNA. The sample contains 150,000 or so clones, 80% to 90% of them found a single time. The top ten constitute about 9.3% of the sample.

What the work shows at the level of the full study, not this receptor alone: A group of highly shared sequence variants was considered likely to be a technical artifact of the sequencing pipeline. Most TCR sequences were seen in very few donors, while some public TCRs were found in many individuals. A later analysis reported that several top co-occurrence clusters appeared linked to parvovirus B19, influenza, CMV and Epstein-Barr virus. In an earlier analysis of under 600 of the donors, most TCR beta V segments were observed in productive rearrangements about 90% or about 30% of the time, broadly matching IMGT annotations. The study gave a list of 150 to 200 TCR beta chains associated with cytomegalovirus. Roughly uniform sequencing depth across donors was assumed in presence/absence analyses, although this assumption may not hold. Compared with equally common non-associated chains, HLA-associated TCR beta chains in a later analysis were more clonally expanded and had lower generation probabilities. In vitro tests confirmed that a few of the cytomegalovirus-associated TCR beta chains recognize cytomegalovirus antigens. A later analysis found that TCR association rates varied across HLA loci, with DRB1 alleles showing the most associated TCRs and HLA-C alleles the fewest. Strong co-occurrence of HLA alleles, especially DR and DQ, made assigning TCR associations to individual alleles difficult. CMV serostatus was the only immune exposure information available for the cohort. Specific HLA alleles were associated with roughly 16,000 TCR beta sequences at a false discovery rate of 0.05 in a later analysis. About 15 rarely observed V segments, including chromosome 9 orphons, were excluded from the earlier analysis of a few hundred of the donors because counts were too low. A further reported finding was that TCR beta sequences accurately predicted the HLA-A and HLA-B alleles for most subjects in the first cohort. In both the original and validation cohorts, the classifier was reported to diagnose cytomegalovirus status with high specificity and sensitivity. Correlated functional status among segregating V segments might be attributable to linkage disequilibrium, but an unknown experimental factor could not be ruled out. The authors suggested that the approach could potentially be generalized to other disease states and immunological phenotypes. A later genetic analysis associated a missense DCLRE1C variant with V-gene and J-gene trimming of TCR beta chains, and an independent cohort replicated the association. Most CMV-associated TCR beta chains appeared to be HLA-restricted in a later analysis, and the HLA associations seemed to be driven largely by CMV exposure. According to a later genetic analysis, donors in an Asian-associated ancestry cluster had fewer N-insertions in productive TCRs than the roughly 660-donor mean. Some IMGT-functional V segments, including TRBV6-2 and TRBV6-3, could not be distinguished by the 87-base-pair reads and were therefore excluded. This cohort had only TCR beta chains sequenced, and the lack of alpha or paired-chain data limited which features could be detected. Because HLA typing was unavailable for some donors at each locus, only the typed subset was used in association tests.

Sequenced material: PBMCs. The sequence was obtained from a man between 18 and 35 years old in good health and CMV-seropositive. The V gene is TRBV11-2 and the J gene is TRBJ2-1; the D gene identity is not certain. The CDR3 in this case is CASSPPNNEQFF. The bases are TGTGCCAGCAGCCCCCCAAACAATGAGCAGTTCTTC.